These 29 T cell receptor beta chains came from one sample sequenced in a study of beta chain features in type 1 diabetes. Isolated RNA was reverse transcribed in full, so expressed TCRB transcripts were sequenced. Here immunoSEQ multiplex PCR was the method, and the copy in TCRdb shows in-frame clones only, minus some. Altogether 300,000 to 450,000 clones are present, around 20% being singletons, with the ten largest covering 0.044%. The specimen sequenced was naive CD4+ T cells from blood. All receptors derive from a woman aged 18-30 years in good health.

This chain links TRBV9 with TRBJ2-3; 9 nucleotides match TRBD2. With 3 bases clipped from V and 6 bases from J, the junction kept 8 bases outside the gene matches. Germline CDR1 SGDLS, CDR2 YYNGEE. The CDR3 length is 15 residues. CDR3 sequence: CASSGLAVGRDTQYF. CDR3 nucleotides: TGTGCCAGCAGCGGACTAGCGGTGGGCAGGGATACGCAGTATTTT.

This sequence joins TRBV5-4 and TRBJ2-7; 10 bases map to TRBD2. Germline CDR1 is SGHNT and CDR2 is YYREEE (reference sequence). The CDR3 length is 16 residues. J gave up 4 bases and V 0 bases, and 7 bases lay outside the gene matches. The chain's CDR3 is CASSLDYASGSYEQYF. In DNA form, the CDR3 reads TGTGCCAGCAGCTTGGATTACGCTAGCGGGAGTTACGAGCAGTACTTC.

In regard to this clone: Relative to the germline gene, one junction end is altered; a read error may explain this. The sample carries other DNA sequences with the same CDR3. The rearrangement links TRBV20-1 to TRBJ2-3, with unresolved D. The germline V gene encodes CDR1 DFQATT and CDR2 SNEGSKA (reference sequence). CDR3 length: 11 amino acids. CDR3 coding DNA: TGCAGTGCTCGAAGCACCGATACGCAGTATTTT. Translated: CSARSTDTQYF.

This clone was counted a few times. This chain joins TRBV6-5 and TRBJ1-1; 7 bases are shared with TRBD1. Germline V lookup: CDR1 MNHEY, CDR2 SVGAGI. The CDR3 contains 14 residues. V shed 6 bases, J shed 3 bases, and the junction held 7 bases outside the gene matches. For the CDR3, the DNA is TGTGCCAGCAGATGGACAGGACGGCACACTGAAGCTTTCTTT. This translates into CASRWTGRHTEAFF.

This clone was detected a few times. The rearrangement uses TRBV5-1 and TRBJ1-1; D uncertain. This CDR3 comprises 14 residues. Germline CDR1 and CDR2: SGHRS and YFSETQ. V lost 2 bases to trimming and J lost 0 bases, with 8 bases between them. CDR3 DNA sequence: TGCGCCAGCAGCTTACAACAGATGAACACTGAAGCTTTCTTT. This codes for CASSLQQMNTEAFF.

The V gene is TRBV5-1, the J gene TRBJ2-7; D might be TRBD1 (5 bases). The germline V gene encodes CDR1 SGHRS and CDR2 YFSETQ. There are 12 residues in the CDR3. V was shortened by 4 bases and J by 5 bases, with 10 bases between the two germline ends. DNA of the CDR3: TGCGCCAGCAGCGGGGCCCCGAACGAGCAGTACTTC. As protein: CASSGAPNEQYF.

This clone turned up a few times. This chain links TRBV5-6 with TRBJ1-2; 8 bases agree with TRBD1. The CDR3 extends over 14 amino acids. The germline V gene encodes CDR1 SGHDT and CDR2 YYEEEE. The V segment lost 2 bases and the J segment 5 bases; nucleotides outside the gene matches: 5. As DNA, the CDR3 is TGTGCCAGCAGCTTTCAGGACAGGGAATATGGCTACACCTTC. This translates into CASSFQDREYGYTF.

The rearrangement joins TRBV6-5 to TRBJ1-1; 9 bases fit TRBD1. This CDR3 spans 15 amino acids. With V trimmed by 4 bases and J by 4 bases, 7 bases remained unmatched. The germline CDR1 and CDR2 sequences are MNHEY and SVGAGI. For the CDR3, the DNA is TGTGCCAGCAGTTCTGGAACAGGGGGCGGCACTGAAGCTTTCTTT. It translates to CASSSGTGGGTEAFF.

The CDR3: CASSLGSSYNEQFF. The CDR3 DNA follows: TGTGCCAGCAGCCTCGGGAGCTCCTACAATGAGCAGTTCTTC. This sequence joins TRBV11-3 and TRBJ2-1; D might be TRBD2 (6 bases). Germline loops: CDR1 SGHNT, CDR2 YENEEA. Trimming removed 5 bases at V and 0 bases at J, with 8 bases between. The CDR3 runs to 14 residues.

Only a few counts were recorded for this clone. The rearrangement links TRBV11-2 to TRBJ2-7, with D possibly matching TRBD2 (5 bases). From germline, CDR1 is SGHAT and CDR2 FQNNGV. Trimming stripped 1 base from V and 3 bases from J, with 13 bases between. This CDR3 spans 15 amino acids. The CDR3: CASSLGPARVYEQYF. CDR3 nucleotides: TGTGCCAGCAGCTTAGGCCCGGCGAGGGTCTACGAGCAGTACTTC.

This clone was counted a few times. The gene calls are TRBV9 and TRBJ2-2; 14 positions match TRBD2. With V trimmed by 1 base and J by 5 bases, 4 bases remained unmatched. This CDR3 region has 17 residues. CDR1 is SGDLS, CDR2 YYNGEE, per germline. The CDR3: CASSVRGLAGGTGELFF. In DNA form, the CDR3 reads TGTGCCAGCAGCGTACGCGGACTAGCGGGGGGTACCGGGGAGCTGTTTTTT.

The V gene is TRBV19, the J gene TRBJ1-1, with TRBD1 as a possible D gene (6 bases). The germline V gene has CDR1 LNHDA and CDR2 SQIVND (reference sequence). CDR3 length: 14 amino acids. V was clipped by 10 bases and J by 5 bases, with 20 bases between them. CDR3 region: CATSPVGGRTEAFF. The CDR3 DNA reads as TGTGCCACCTCCCCGGTGGGGGGGCGGACTGAAGCTTTCTTT.

The V call is TRBV5-5, the J call TRBJ2-5; weak D call: TRBD1 (6 bases). The CDR3 loop spans 16 amino acids. Germline CDR1 and CDR2: SGHKS and YYEKEE (reference sequence). Trimming pared 0 bases from V and 2 bases from J, leaving 14 bases between. CDR3 sequence reads: CASSLAWTASQETQYF. The CDR3 DNA follows: TGTGCCAGCAGCTTGGCCTGGACAGCCTCACAAGAGACCCAGTACTTC.

This CDR3 is CAWSVLARTQYF. The CDR3 nucleotides read TGTGCCTGGAGCGTTCTAGCGCGTACGCAGTATTTT. This chain joins TRBV30 and TRBJ2-3; the D gene is possibly TRBD2 (6 bases). CDR3 size: 12 residues. V was trimmed by 3 bases and J by 8 bases, leaving 12 bases between them. CDR1 GTSNPN and CDR2 SVGIG come from the germline V gene (reference sequence).

This clone was seen just once. The chain links TRBV7-2 to TRBJ2-1; 10 bases align to TRBD2. Trimming took 4 bases from V and 5 from J; bases not matched to a gene: 2. Germline V gene sequence: CDR1 SGHTA, CDR2 FQGNSA. This CDR3 has 14 residues. CDR3 coding DNA: TGTGCCAGCAGCTCGGGACTAGCGCACAATGAGCAGTTCTTC. Residues: CASSSGLAHNEQFF. The variable domain in full, with the rest retrieved from reference TRBV7-2 and TRBJ2-1, is GAGVSQSPSNKVTEKGKDVELRCDPISGHTALYWYRQSLGQGLEFLIYFQGNSAPDKSGLPSDRFSAERTGGSVSTLTIQRTQQEDSAVYLCASSSGLAHNEQFFGPGTRLTVL.

The V and J genes are TRBV6-5 and TRBJ2-3; 9 positions agree with TRBD1. Germline V gene lookup returns CDR1 MNHEY and CDR2 SVGAGI. The CDR3 is made up of 14 amino acids. J lost 3 bases, V lost 8 bases, and 6 bases had no gene match. Here the CDR3 reads CASRGQGSTDTQYF. The CDR3 DNA reads as TGTGCCAGCCGGGGACAGGGATCAACAGATACGCAGTATTTT.

This chain links TRBV11-3 with TRBJ2-7, with 11 bases lining up with TRBD1. V shed 4 bases, J shed 3 bases, and the junction held 5 bases outside the gene matches. Per germline, CDR1 SGHNT and CDR2 YENEEA. The CDR3 spans 15 residues. The CDR3: CASSSRTGGIYEQYF. The CDR3, as DNA: TGTGCCAGCAGCTCTCGGACAGGGGGCATCTACGAGCAGTACTTC.

V gene TRBV27 combines with J gene TRBJ2-7; 14 nucleotides agree with TRBD2. Per germline, CDR1 MNHEY and CDR2 SMNVEV (reference sequence). The V gene end was trimmed by 7 bases and the J gene end by 0 bases; junction bases not matched to a gene: 2. The CDR3 runs to 15 residues. The CDR3 sequence is CASMGTSGSSYEQYF. The CDR3 coding sequence is TGTGCCAGCATGGGGACTAGCGGGAGCTCCTACGAGCAGTACTTC.

This chain joins TRBV27 and TRBJ2-3, with 8 bases fitting TRBD1. CDR1 and CDR2 from the germline V gene are MNHEY and SMNVEV (reference sequence). The CDR3 is made up of 14 amino acids. V gave up 3 bases and J gave up 2 bases; unmatched junction bases: 1. This chain's CDR3 is CASSFRGLTDTQYF. The CDR3 DNA reads as TGTGCCAGCAGTTTCAGGGGGCTCACAGATACGCAGTATTTT.

The chain combines TRBV30 with TRBJ2-3; possible D gene TRBD2, 6 bases. This CDR3 is 13 amino acids long. Trimming stripped 5 bases from V and 0 bases from J, with 9 bases between. Per the germline V gene, CDR1 is GTSNPN and CDR2 is SVGIG (reference sequence). The CDR3 region is CAWVAASTDTQYF. CDR3 in DNA: TGTGCCTGGGTAGCGGCTAGCACAGATACGCAGTATTTT. Full variable domain (remainder filled in from reference TRBV30 and TRBJ2-3): SQTIHQWPATLVQPVGSPLSLECTVEGTSNPNLYWYRQAAGRGLQLLFYSVGIGQISSEVPQNLSASRPQDRQFILSSKKLLLSDSGFYLCAWVAASTDTQYFGPGTRLTVL.

This chain connects TRBV23-1 to TRBJ1-4, with no clear D. TRBV23-1 is reported as an ORF; its role is uncertain. The V end was cut by 2 bases, the J end by 11 bases, with 15 bases between. The CDR3 contains 14 residues. CDR3 loop: CASSQEDAPRKLFF. The CDR3, as DNA: TGCGCCAGCAGTCAAGAGGATGCCCCCCGTAAACTGTTTTTT.

This clone appeared a few times. The chain has TRBV7-2 and TRBJ1-1; D is ambiguous. V was shortened by 5 bases and J by 1 base, with 14 bases between the two germline ends. Germline CDR1 SGHTA, CDR2 FQGNSA. This CDR3 has 15 amino acids. For the CDR3, the DNA is TGTGCCAGCAGCACTATGACGGTGGGGAACACTGAAGCTTTCTTT. It yields the protein CASSTMTVGNTEAFF.

The V call is TRBV27, the J call TRBJ1-1; D is perhaps TRBD1 (6 bases). The CDR3 is made up of 13 amino acids. V dropped 2 bases and J dropped 8 bases, with 12 bases sitting between them. CDR1 and CDR2 (germline): MNHEY, SMNVEV (reference sequence). In nucleotides, the CDR3 is TGTGCCAGCAGTTTAGGAGGCAGGGGAGAAGCTTTCTTT. Protein product: CASSLGGRGEAFF.

This clone was seen a few times. The chain is built from TRBV11-2 and TRBJ2-3; D is undetermined. Germline V gives CDR1 SGHAT, CDR2 FQNNGV. This CDR3 comprises 13 residues. The V and J ends lost 1 base and 6 bases respectively, with 8 bases between them. DNA for the CDR3: TGTGCCAGCAGCTTAGCCCCCTCGGATACGCAGTATTTT. Residues: CASSLAPSDTQYF.

The chain recombines TRBV5-4 with TRBJ2-7; 9 nucleotides align to TRBD1. Germline trimming cut 3 bases from V and 6 bases from J; bases unmatched to any gene: 10. Germline-derived CDR1 and CDR2 are SGHNT and YYREEE (reference sequence). The CDR3 totals 15 residues. CDR3 sequence: CASSSTGTGFGEQYF. The CDR3 nucleotides are TGTGCCAGCAGCTCAACCGGGACAGGGTTCGGCGAGCAGTACTTC.

This chain joins TRBV7-2 and TRBJ2-7; a weak D match, TRBD2 (6 bases). Per the germline V gene, CDR1 is SGHTA and CDR2 is FQGNSA. The germline V and J ends were trimmed by 3 bases and 4 bases, with 10 bases remaining between them. The CDR3 runs 13 residues. The CDR3 loop is CASSFKGGYEQYF. The CDR3 coding sequence is TGTGCCAGCAGCTTCAAGGGAGGATACGAGCAGTACTTC. Drawing the rest from reference TRBV7-2 and TRBJ2-7, the complete variable domain is GAGVSQSPSNKVTEKGKDVELRCDPISGHTALYWYRQSLGQGLEFLIYFQGNSAPDKSGLPSDRFSAERTGGSVSTLTIQRTQQEDSAVYLCASSFKGGYEQYFGPGTRLTVT.

Concerning this clone: Within the sample, other DNA sequences also encode this same CDR3. The chain has TRBV5-6 and TRBJ1-5; 7 positions match TRBD1. Germline-derived CDR1 and CDR2 are SGHDT and YYEEEE. V was clipped by 0 bases and J by 5 bases; unmatched bases: 2. This CDR3 has 14 residues. This CDR3 is CASSLGQGDQPQHF. As DNA, the CDR3 is TGTGCCAGCAGCTTGGGACAGGGAGATCAGCCCCAGCATTTT.

The gene calls are TRBV7-2 and TRBJ2-7, with 15 bases matching TRBD2. Germline CDR1 SGHTA, CDR2 FQGNSA. The CDR3 length is 15 residues. V lost 4 bases, J lost 9 bases, and 7 bases stayed unmatched. The CDR3: CASSSGLAGGALQYF. The CDR3 DNA reads as TGTGCCAGCAGCTCAGGACTAGCGGGGGGGGCTCTGCAGTACTTC.

The chain employs TRBV4-1 and TRBJ1-1; TRBD1 aligns across 12 bases. V was pared by 4 bases and J by 5 bases, with 11 bases of the junction left unmatched. The germline CDR1 and CDR2 sequences are MGHRA and YSYEKL. The length of the CDR3 is 17 residues. This chain's CDR3 is CASSRQLGDRGPTEAFF. The DNA of the CDR3 is TGCGCCAGCAGCCGTCAACTTGGGGACAGGGGGCCGACTGAAGCTTTCTTT.